This TCR beta chain was sequenced in a study of T cells in Graves' hyperthyroidism and ophthalmopathy. Overall study results and limits: The model made its ophthalmopathy prediction, and onset followed a median approximately 6 months later. Most expanded thyroid clonotypes above 0.001 recurred in blood.

In the case of this clonotype: The antigen remains unidentified.

CDR1 SQVTM and CDR2 ANQGSEA come from the germline V gene. The CDR3 loop spans 13 amino acids. Authors of the study amplified TCR beta CDR3 regions from RNA transcripts. Carried out on the TCR CDR3, a first-round RT-PCR used the HTBI primer set. Using its own MiXCR run on the multiplex PCR reads, TCRdb lists one record per CDR3 protein. Found here are 550,000 to 700,000 distinct CDR3 sequences, roughly 46% of them singletons; the top ten hold around 20%. Exclusion followed for patients with uncontrolled infection, other autoimmune disease, pregnancy or lactation. The clonotype comes from an adult woman with Graves' disease, either hyperthyroidism or ophthalmopathy (not recorded which). The specimen sequenced was peripheral blood or thyroid tissue (not recorded which). The chain has TRBV29-1 and TRBJ2-7, with TRBD2 matching 9 bases. The closer fit of TRBJ2-5 to the DNA end suggests the J call may be wrong. The CDR3: CSGRAGGSETQYF. For the CDR3, the DNA is TGCAGCGGCCGAGCGGGGGGTTCCGAGACCCAGTACTTC.